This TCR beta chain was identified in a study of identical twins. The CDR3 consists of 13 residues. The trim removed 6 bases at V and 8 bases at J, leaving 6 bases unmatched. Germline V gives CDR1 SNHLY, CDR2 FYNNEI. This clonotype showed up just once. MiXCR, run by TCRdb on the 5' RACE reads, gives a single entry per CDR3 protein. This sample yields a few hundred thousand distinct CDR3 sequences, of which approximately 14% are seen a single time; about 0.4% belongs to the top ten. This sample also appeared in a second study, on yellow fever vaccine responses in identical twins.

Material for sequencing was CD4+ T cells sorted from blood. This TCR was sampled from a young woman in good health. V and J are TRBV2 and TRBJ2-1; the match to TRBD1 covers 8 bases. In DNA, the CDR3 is TGTGCCAGCAGGCGACAGGGGAGGTATGAGCAGTTCTTC. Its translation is CASRRQGRYEQFF. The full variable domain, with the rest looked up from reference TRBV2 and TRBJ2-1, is EPEVTQTPSHQVTQMGQEVILRCVPISNHLYFYWYRQILGQKVEFLVSFYNNEISEKSEIFDDQFSVERPDGSNFTLKIRSTKLEDSAMYFCASRRQGRYEQFFGPGTRLTVL.